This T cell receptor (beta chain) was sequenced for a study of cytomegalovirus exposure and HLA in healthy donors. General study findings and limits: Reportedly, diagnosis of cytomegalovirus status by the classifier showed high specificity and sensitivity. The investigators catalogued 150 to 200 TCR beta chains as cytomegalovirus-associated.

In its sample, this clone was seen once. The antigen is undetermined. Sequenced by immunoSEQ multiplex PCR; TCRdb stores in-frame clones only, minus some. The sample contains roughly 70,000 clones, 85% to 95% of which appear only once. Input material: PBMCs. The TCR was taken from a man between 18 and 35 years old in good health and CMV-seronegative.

The CDR3: CASSTPMMGDRGYEQYF. The CDR3 DNA follows: TGTGCCAGCAGCACCCCAATGATGGGGGACAGGGGCTACGAGCAGTACTTC. The chain joins TRBV5-4 to TRBJ2-7, with TRBD1 matching over 10 bases. CDR1 is SGHNT and CDR2 is YYREEE in the germline V gene (reference sequence). V lost 4 bases and J lost 3; bases outside the gene matches: 13. The CDR3 has 17 residues.